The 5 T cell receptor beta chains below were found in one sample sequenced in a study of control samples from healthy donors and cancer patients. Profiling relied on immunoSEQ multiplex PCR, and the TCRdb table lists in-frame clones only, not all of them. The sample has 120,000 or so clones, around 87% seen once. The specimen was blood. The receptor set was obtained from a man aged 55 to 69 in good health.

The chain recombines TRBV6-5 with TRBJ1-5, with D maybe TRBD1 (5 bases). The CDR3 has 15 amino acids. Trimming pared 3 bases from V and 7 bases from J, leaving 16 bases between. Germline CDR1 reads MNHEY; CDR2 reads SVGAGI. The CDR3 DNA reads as TGTGCCAGCAGTTATGACACTTCAGGGTCCCAGCCCCAGCATTTT. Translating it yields CASSYDTSGSQPQHF.

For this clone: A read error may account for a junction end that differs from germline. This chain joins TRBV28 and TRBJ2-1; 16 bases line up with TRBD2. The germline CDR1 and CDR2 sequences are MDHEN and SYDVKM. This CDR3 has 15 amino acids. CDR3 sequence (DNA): TGTGCCAGCAGTTTCGGGACTAGCGGGGGGGCCATAGGGGTCTTC. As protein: CASSFGTSGGAIGVF. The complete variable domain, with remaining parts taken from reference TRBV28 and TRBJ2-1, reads DVKVTQSSRYLVKRTGEKVFLECVQDMDHENMFWYRQDPGLGLRLIYFSYDVKMKEKGDIPEGYSVSREKKERFSLILESASTNQTSMYLCASSFGTSGGAIGVFGPGTRLTVL.

The chain's CDR3 is CASSRGSGANVLTF. The DNA of the CDR3 is TGTGCCAGCAGCAGGGGCTCCGGGGCCAACGTCCTGACTTTC. V and J are TRBV5-6 and TRBJ2-6; D perhaps matches TRBD1 (5 bases). V shed 4 bases and J shed 4 bases, with 9 bases lying between them. Germline CDR1 and CDR2: SGHDT and YYEEEE. CDR3 length: 14 residues.

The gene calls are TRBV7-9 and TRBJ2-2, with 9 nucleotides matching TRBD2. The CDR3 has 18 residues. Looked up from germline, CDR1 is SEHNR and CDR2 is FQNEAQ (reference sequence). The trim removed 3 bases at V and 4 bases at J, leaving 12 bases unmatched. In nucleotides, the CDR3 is TGTGCCAGCAGCTTTACGATCGGAGCGGGGGGCCCCACCGGGGAGCTGTTTTTT. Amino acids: CASSFTIGAGGPTGELFF.

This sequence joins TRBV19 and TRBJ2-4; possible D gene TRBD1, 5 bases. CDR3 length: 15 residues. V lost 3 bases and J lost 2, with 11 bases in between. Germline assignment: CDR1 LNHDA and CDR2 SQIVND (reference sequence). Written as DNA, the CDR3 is TGTGCCAGTAGTATTCCAGGGTTGACCAAAAACATTCAGTACTTC. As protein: CASSIPGLTKNIQYF.